Listed here is a single T cell receptor beta chain. The antigen it binds to is not known. No base quality values were provided; no much bigger clone lies one nucleotide off. The collaborating institutions used their own protocols to collect whole blood in K2EDTA tubes. For TCRbeta analysis, collaborator samples were shipped as frozen whole blood, as isolated PBMCs, or as DNA extracted from either sample type. The data are from a study of blood T cell repertoires in COVID-19 (TCRdb year 2020). About the study as a whole: Samples covering the acute and convalescent phases of COVID-19 were provided by collaborators in the United States, Italy and Spain. Nearly every sample came with metadata listing a de-identified subject ID, COVID-19 status, age in years and sex. A freely available public database, intended as a resource for researchers studying the immune response to SARS-CoV-2, is where the repertoires were released. The prospective study material was composed of cDNA or gDNA derived from T cells, B-cell-depleted T cells, or PBMCs. Deeply sampled blood TCRbeta repertoires from subjects exposed to, actively infected with, or recovered from COVID-19 were included in the dataset. The samples were drawn from the first 160 participants of the ongoing ImmuneRACE study and from about 1,200 subjects provided by 6 global collaborators. Where HLA class I and class II types were available, the types were taken from metadata supplied by the sample provider, not from assay-based typing. General conclusions and limits of the study: The amount of clinical and demographic metadata varied by source and participant and was provided uncurated.

TCRbeta CDR3 regions were amplified from genomic DNA using the immunoSEQ Assay, a bias-controlled multiplex PCR. For the original study's pipeline: The number of nucleated cells in each sample was estimated by amplification of reference gene primers within the assay. Sequence reads were collapsed and filtered to measure the absolute abundance of every unique TCRbeta CDR3 rearrangement. For each sample, productive Simpson clonality was calculated by taking the square root of Simpson's diversity index across productive rearrangements. The clones in this table, taken by TCRdb from immuneACCESS, are in-frame only. Not every clone is retained; where verified, under half of the shortfall comes from an unresolved V gene, and the cause of the rest is unknown. V and J calls plus clone size are reproduced from that table; the DNA served to infer D and trimming. For this sample there are more than 65,000 clones; under 80% appear just once. The ten biggest clones cover less than 20% of the sample.

The V end gives up 0 bases and the J end 0 bases, leaving 2 bases in the junction not matched to a gene. The CDR3 goes from the cysteine to the phenylalanine over 16 residues. Just CDR3 DNA is preserved here, 48 bases in frame from base 1. From a lookup of the germline V gene, CDR1 and CDR2 are MNHEY and SVGAGI. Sample: peripheral blood. This receptor was obtained from a woman aged 80 or older with active or convalescent COVID-19. Recombination connected TRBV6-5 to TRBJ1-3, with 7 central nucleotides matching TRBD1. The nucleotide sequence reads as follows: TGTGCCAGCAGTTACTCAGGGGGCAGCTCTGGAAACACCATATATTTT. Its protein reads: CASSYSGGSSGNTIYF.